This T cell receptor (beta chain) is from a study of vaccination and CD4 T cells after COVID-19. Study-wide background: The study drew post-COVID samples a median approximately 100 days after diagnosis (range 35 to 161).

The Oncomine TCR Beta short-read assay sequenced DNA from cultured CD4+ T cells. The template was genomic DNA from cultured CD4+ T cells. TCRdb reanalysed the PCR reads using MiXCR and keeps one entry per CDR3 protein. This sample yields more than 9,000 distinct CDR3 sequences, of which approximately 59% are seen a single time; 15% to 20% belongs to the top ten. With respect to this clonotype: Its cognate antigen is unknown.

Described treatment: roughly 10-day PBMC culture with coronavirus spike peptide pools or control peptides (ViraFEST assay). The CDR3 consists of 12 residues. Germline CDR1 reads LNHDA; CDR2 reads SQIVND (reference sequence). The V end was cut by 7 bases, the J end by 8 bases, with 14 bases between. Regarding the study as a whole: Researchers report that a median about 86% of reactive clones in convalescent patients surfaced only post-vaccination.

This chain connects TRBV19 to TRBJ1-2; perhaps TRBD1 as D (5 bases). The sample was CD4+ T cells from blood, cultured in vitro. The TCR originated in a human donor who had recovered from COVID-19. CDR3 DNA sequence: TGTGCCAGTAACATCGGGGGAGCCGGCTACACCTTC. Translation: CASNIGGAGYTF.